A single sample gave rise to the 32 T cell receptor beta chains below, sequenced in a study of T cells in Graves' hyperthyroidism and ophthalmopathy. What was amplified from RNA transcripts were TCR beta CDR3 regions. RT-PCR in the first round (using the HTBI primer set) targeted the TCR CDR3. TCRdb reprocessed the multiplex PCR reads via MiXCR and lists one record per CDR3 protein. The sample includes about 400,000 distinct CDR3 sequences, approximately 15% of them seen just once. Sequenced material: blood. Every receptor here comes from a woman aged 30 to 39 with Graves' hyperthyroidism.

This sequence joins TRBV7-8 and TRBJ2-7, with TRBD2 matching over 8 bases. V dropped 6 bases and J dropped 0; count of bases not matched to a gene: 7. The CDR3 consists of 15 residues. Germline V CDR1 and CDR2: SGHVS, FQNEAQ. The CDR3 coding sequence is TGTGCCAGCAGTATTAGCGGGAACCCCTCCTACGAGCAGTACTTC. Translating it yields CASSISGNPSYEQYF.

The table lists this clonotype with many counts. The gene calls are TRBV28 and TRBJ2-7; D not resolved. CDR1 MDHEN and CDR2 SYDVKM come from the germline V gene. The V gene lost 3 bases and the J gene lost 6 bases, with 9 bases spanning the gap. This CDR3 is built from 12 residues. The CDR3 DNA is TGTGCCAGCAGTTTCCCCTTAGGCGAGCAGTACTTC. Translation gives CASSFPLGEQYF.

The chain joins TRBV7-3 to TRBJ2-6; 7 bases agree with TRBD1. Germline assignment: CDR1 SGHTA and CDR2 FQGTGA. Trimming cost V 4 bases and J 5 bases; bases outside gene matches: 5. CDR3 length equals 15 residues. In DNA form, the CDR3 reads TGTGCCAGCAGCTCGGGACAGAGCCGGGCCAACGTCCTGACTTTC. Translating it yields CASSSGQSRANVLTF.

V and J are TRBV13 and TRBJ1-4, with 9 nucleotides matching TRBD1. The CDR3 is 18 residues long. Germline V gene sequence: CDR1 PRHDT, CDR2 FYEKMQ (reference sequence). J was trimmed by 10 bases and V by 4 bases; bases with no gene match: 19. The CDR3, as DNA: TGTGCCAGCAGCTCTCCCGGGACAGGGCTGAGTGAAAGTGGAAAACTGTTTTTT. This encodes CASSSPGTGLSESGKLFF.

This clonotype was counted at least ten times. Here the CDR3 DNA reads TGTGCCAGCAGTGCCGGGTTTAGGCAGTTCTTC. Translation gives CASSAGFRQFF. The V and J genes are TRBV27 and TRBJ2-1; D is undetermined. CDR1 is MNHEY and CDR2 is SMNVEV in the germline V gene (reference sequence). This CDR3 has 11 residues. The germline V and J ends were trimmed by 5 bases and 12 bases, with 11 bases remaining between them.

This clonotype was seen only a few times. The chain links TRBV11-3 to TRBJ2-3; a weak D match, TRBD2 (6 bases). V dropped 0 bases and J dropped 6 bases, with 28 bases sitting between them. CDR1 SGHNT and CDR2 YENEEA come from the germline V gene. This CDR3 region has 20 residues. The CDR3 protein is CASSLDPAEGGGKGKDTQYF. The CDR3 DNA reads TGTGCCAGCAGCTTAGATCCAGCGGAGGGCGGAGGGAAGGGCAAGGATACGCAGTATTTT.

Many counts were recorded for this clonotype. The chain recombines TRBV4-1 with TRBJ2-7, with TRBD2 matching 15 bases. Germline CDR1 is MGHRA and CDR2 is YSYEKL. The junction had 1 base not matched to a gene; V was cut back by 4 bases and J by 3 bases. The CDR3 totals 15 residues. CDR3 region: CASSRGLAGGYEQYF. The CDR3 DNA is TGCGCCAGCAGCCGGGGACTAGCGGGAGGCTACGAGCAGTACTTC.

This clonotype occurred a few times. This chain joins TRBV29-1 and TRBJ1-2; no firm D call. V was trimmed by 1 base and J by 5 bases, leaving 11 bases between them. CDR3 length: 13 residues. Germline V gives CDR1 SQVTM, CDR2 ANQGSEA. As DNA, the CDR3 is TGCAGCGTTGAAGGCATAGTAGGATATGGCTACACCTTC. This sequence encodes CSVEGIVGYGYTF.

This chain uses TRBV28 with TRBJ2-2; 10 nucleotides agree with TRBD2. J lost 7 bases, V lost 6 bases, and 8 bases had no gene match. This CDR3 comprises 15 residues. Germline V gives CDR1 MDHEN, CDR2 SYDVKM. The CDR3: CASSGASGRSGELFF. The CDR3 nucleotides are TGTGCCAGCAGCGGGGCTAGCGGGAGAAGCGGGGAGCTGTTTTTT. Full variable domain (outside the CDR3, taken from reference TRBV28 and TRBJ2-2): DVKVTQSSRYLVKRTGEKVFLECVQDMDHENMFWYRQDPGLGLRLIYFSYDVKMKEKGDIPEGYSVSREKKERFSLILESASTNQTSMYLCASSGASGRSGELFFGEGSRLTVL.

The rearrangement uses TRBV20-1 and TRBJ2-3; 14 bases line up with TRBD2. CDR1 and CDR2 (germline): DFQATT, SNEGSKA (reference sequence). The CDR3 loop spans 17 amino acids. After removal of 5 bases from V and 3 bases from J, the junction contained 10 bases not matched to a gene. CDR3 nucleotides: TGCAGTGCTCCAAAGGGACTAGCGGGAGTTAGGACAGATACGCAGTATTTT. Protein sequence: CSAPKGLAGVRTDTQYF.

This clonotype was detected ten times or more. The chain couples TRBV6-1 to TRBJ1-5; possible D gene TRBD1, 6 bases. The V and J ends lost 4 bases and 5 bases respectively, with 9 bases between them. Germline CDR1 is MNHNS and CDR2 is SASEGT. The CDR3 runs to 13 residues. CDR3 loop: CASSGQAYQPQHF. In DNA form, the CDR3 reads TGTGCCAGCAGTGGACAGGCATATCAGCCCCAGCATTTT.

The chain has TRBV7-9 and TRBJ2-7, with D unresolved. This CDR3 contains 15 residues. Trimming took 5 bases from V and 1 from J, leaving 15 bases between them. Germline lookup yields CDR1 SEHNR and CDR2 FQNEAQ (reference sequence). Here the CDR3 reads CASSLFTTNSYEQYF. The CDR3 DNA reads TGTGCCAGCAGCCTCTTCACGACAAATTCCTACGAGCAGTACTTC.

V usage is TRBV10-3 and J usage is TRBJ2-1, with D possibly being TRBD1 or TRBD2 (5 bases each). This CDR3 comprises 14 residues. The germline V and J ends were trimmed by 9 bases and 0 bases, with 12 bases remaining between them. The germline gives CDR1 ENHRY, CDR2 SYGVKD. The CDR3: CAIRGRSSYNEQFF. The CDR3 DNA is TGTGCCATTCGGGGCAGGAGCTCCTACAATGAGCAGTTCTTC.

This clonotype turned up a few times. CDR3 sequence (DNA): TGTGCCAGCAGTTCTTACAGGGAAGGCTACACCTTC. Translating gives CASSSYREGYTF. The V and J genes are TRBV6-2 or TRBV6-3 and TRBJ1-2, with D tentatively TRBD1 (6 bases). Germline CDR1 is MNHEY and CDR2 is SVGEGT. This CDR3 is built from 12 residues. Between the trimmed V and J ends, which lost 4 bases and 8 bases, there was a span of 11 bases.

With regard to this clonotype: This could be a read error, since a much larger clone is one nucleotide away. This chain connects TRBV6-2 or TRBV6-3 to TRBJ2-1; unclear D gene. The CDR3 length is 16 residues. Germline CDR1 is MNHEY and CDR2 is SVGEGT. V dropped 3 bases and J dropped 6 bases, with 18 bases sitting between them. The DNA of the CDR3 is TGTGCCAGCAGTTATTCACCAAGCATTTCCCGCAATGAGCAGTTCTTC. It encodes CASSYSPSISRNEQFF.

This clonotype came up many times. Written as DNA, the CDR3 is TGTGCCTGGAGTGTAGGACTAGCGGTCCAAGAGACCCAGTACTTC. Translation: CAWSVGLAVQETQYF. This sequence joins TRBV30 and TRBJ2-5, with 10 bases fitting TRBD2. The CDR3 length is 15 residues. In germline, CDR1 is GTSNPN, CDR2 SVGIG (reference sequence). V shed 0 bases and J 1 base; nucleotides not matched to a gene: 2.

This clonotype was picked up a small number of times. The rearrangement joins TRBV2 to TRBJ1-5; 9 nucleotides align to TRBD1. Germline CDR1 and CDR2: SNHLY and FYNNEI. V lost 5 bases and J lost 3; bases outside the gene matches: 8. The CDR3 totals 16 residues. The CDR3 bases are TGTGCCAGCAGTTCGGACAGGGGAAGGGACAATCAGCCCCAGCATTTT. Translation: CASSSDRGRDNQPQHF.

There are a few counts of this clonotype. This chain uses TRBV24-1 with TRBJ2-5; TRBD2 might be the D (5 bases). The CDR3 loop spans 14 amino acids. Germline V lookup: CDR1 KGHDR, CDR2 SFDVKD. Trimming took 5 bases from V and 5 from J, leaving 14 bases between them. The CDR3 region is CATSGNRGGETQYF. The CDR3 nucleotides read TGTGCCACCAGTGGGAACCGGGGTGGGGAGACCCAGTACTTC.

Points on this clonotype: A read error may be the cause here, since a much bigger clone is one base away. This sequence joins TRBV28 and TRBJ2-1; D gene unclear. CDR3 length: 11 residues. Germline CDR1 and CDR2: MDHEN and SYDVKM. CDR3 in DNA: TGTGCCAGCAGTTTTTTATATGAGCAGCTCTTC. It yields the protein CASSFLYEQLF.

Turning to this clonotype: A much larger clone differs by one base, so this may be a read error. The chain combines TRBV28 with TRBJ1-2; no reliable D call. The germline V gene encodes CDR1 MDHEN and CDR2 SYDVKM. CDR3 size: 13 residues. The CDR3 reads CAGSLGVRHGYTF. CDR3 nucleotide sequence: TGTGCCGGCAGTTTAGGCGTGCGGCATGGCTACACCTTC.

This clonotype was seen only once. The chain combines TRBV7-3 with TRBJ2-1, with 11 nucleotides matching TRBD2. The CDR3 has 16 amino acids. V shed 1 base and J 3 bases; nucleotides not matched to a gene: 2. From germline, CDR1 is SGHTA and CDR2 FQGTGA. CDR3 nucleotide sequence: TGTGCCAGCAGCTTAAATAGCGGGAGGGTCTACAATGAGCAGTTCTTC. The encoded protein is CASSLNSGRVYNEQFF.

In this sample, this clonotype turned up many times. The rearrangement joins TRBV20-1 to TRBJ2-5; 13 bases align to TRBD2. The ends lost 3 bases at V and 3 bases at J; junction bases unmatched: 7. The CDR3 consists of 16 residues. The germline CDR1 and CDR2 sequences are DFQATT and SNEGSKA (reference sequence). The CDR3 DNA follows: TGCAGTGCTAGGGCTATAGGACTAGCGGGAGAAGAGACCCAGTACTTC. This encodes CSARAIGLAGEETQYF.

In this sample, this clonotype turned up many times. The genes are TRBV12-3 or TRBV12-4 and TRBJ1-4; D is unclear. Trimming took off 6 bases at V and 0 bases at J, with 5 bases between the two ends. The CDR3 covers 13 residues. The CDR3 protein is CASSTSTNEKLFF. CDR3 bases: TGTGCCAGCAGCACATCAACTAATGAAAAACTGTTTTTT.

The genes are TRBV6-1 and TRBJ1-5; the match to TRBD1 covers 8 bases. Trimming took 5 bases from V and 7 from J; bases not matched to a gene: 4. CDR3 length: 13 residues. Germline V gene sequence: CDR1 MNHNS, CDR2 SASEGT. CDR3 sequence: CASSTQGGQPQHF. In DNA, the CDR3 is TGTGCCAGCAGTACACAGGGGGGCCAGCCCCAGCATTTT.

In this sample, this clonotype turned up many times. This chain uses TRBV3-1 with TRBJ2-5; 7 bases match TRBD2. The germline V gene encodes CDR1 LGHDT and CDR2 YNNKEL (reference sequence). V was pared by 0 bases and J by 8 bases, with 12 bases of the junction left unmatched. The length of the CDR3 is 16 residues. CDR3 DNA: TGTGCCAGCAGCCAAGAACGGGGACTACCAAGAGACACCCAGTACTTC. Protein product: CASSQERGLPRDTQYF.

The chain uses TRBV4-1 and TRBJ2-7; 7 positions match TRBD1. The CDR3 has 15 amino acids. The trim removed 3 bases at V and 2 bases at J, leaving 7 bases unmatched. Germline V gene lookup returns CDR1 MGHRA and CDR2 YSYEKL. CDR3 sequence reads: CASSQTRQGPYEQYF. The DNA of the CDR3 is TGCGCCAGCAGCCAGACCCGACAGGGCCCCTACGAGCAGTACTTC.

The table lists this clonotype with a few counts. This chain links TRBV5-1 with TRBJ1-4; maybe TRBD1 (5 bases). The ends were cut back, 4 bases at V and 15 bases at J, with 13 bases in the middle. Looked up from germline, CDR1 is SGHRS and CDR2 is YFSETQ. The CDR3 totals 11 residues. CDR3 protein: CASSAGGSVFF. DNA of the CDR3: TGCGCCAGCAGCGCTGGGGGATCAGTGTTTTTT.

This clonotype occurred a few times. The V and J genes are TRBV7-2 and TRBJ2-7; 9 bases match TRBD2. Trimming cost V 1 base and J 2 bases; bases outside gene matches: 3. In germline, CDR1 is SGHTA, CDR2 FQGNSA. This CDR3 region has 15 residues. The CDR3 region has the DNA TGTGCCAGCAGCTTAGACGGCGGGGGGGCCTACGAGCAGTACTTC. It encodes CASSLDGGGAYEQYF.

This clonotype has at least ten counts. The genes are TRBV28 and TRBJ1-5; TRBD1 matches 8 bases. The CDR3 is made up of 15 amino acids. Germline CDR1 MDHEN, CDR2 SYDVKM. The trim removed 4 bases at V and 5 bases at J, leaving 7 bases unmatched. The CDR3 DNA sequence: TGTGCCAGCAGTTCGGGACAGGTTAGGTATCAGCCCCAGCATTTT. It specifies CASSSGQVRYQPQHF.

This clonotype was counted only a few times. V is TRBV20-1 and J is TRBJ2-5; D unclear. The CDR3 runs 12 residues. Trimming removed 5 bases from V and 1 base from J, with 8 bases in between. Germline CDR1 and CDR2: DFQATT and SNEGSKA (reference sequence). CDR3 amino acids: CSAPRLQETQYF. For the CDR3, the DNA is TGCAGTGCTCCCCGCCTCCAAGAGACCCAGTACTTC.

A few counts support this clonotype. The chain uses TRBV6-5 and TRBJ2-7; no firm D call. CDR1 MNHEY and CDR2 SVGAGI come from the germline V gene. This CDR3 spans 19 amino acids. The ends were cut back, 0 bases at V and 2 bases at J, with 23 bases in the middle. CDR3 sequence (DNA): TGTGCCAGCAGTTACTCGGGCCCCTCTATCAGCGCCGACACCTACGAGCAGTACTTC. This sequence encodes CASSYSGPSISADTYEQYF.

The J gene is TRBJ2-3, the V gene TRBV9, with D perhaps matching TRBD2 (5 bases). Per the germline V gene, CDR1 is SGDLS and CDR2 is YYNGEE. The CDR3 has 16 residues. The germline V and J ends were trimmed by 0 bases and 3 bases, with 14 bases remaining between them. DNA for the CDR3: TGTGCCAGCAGCGTAGAGGCTAGCCCTGGGACAGATACGCAGTATTTT. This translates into CASSVEASPGTDTQYF.